Following are 8 T cell receptor beta chains from one sample sequenced in a study of neoadjuvant anti-PD-1 for oral cavity cancer. Assay: immunoSEQ multiplex PCR; the TCRdb copy retains only in-frame clones and omits some. The data show 70,000 to 95,000 clones, 84% seen once. This specimen was PBMCs, taken before nivolumab (anti-PD-1) treatment. These receptors were taken from a person aged 35 to 85 with oral cavity squamous cell carcinoma.

This chain connects TRBV19 to TRBJ2-1; the D is unclear. Trimming left V 8 bases short and J 5 bases short, with 4 bases between. The V gene's germline CDR1 is LNHDA and CDR2 SQIVND (reference sequence). This CDR3 has 10 residues. CDR3 DNA sequence: TGTGCCAGTGGGAACAATGAGCAGTTCTTC. It yields the protein CASGNNEQFF.

The chain carries TRBV6-6 and TRBJ2-7, with a possible D match to TRBD1 (6 bases). The CDR3 extends over 14 amino acids. Germline values: CDR1 MNHNY, CDR2 SVGAGI (reference sequence). V was pared by 5 bases and J by 0 bases, with 11 bases between. The CDR3 sequence is CASSLQGHSYEQYF. The CDR3, as DNA: TGTGCCAGCAGTCTCCAGGGGCACTCCTACGAGCAGTACTTC.

The chain recombines TRBV6-6 with TRBJ1-1; the D gene is possibly TRBD1 (6 bases). This CDR3 contains 15 residues. Trimming removed 4 bases at V and 6 bases at J, with 18 bases between. Germline values: CDR1 MNHNY, CDR2 SVGAGI (reference sequence). This CDR3 is CASSSSGTIPPEAFF. The CDR3 DNA reads TGTGCCAGCAGTTCCTCCGGGACAATTCCTCCTGAAGCTTTCTTT.

This chain uses TRBV2 with TRBJ2-7; 9 bases agree with TRBD1. This CDR3 region has 15 residues. The germline V gene has CDR1 SNHLY and CDR2 FYNNEI. Trimming at V came to 6 bases and at J to 4 bases, leaving 10 bases not matched to a gene. CDR3: CASRADRGGSYEQYF. As DNA, the CDR3 is TGTGCCAGCAGAGCAGACAGGGGGGGCAGTTACGAGCAGTACTTC.

As DNA, the CDR3 is TGTGCCAGCAGCCGGGGGGATCTATCCACAGATACGCAGTATTTT. Translating it yields CASSRGDLSTDTQYF. The chain has TRBV5-4 and TRBJ2-3; 7 nucleotides agree with TRBD2. V dropped 4 bases and J dropped 2; count of bases not matched to a gene: 7. CDR3 length: 15 amino acids. Germline lookup yields CDR1 SGHNT and CDR2 YYREEE (reference sequence).

The V and J genes are TRBV7-2 and TRBJ2-1, with D perhaps matching TRBD2 (5 bases). Trimming cost V 3 bases and J 8 bases, with 11 bases left between them. Per germline, CDR1 SGHTA and CDR2 FQGNSA. The CDR3 sequence is 13 residues long. For the CDR3, the DNA is TGTGCCAGCAGCTTTTCGGGCGGGTATGAGCAGTTCTTC. This encodes CASSFSGGYEQFF.

This rearrangement joins TRBV29-1 to TRBJ2-7, with 8 positions matching TRBD1. V was clipped by 3 bases and J by 6 bases; unmatched bases: 13. Germline CDR1 is SQVTM and CDR2 is ANQGSEA. The CDR3 has 15 amino acids. The CDR3, as DNA: TGCAGCGTTGAGGCACCGGGACAGGTGGCCCTCGAGCAGTACTTC. It translates to CSVEAPGQVALEQYF.

Here the CDR3 reads CACRVGGGTAFF. CDR3 coding DNA: TGTGCCTGTCGAGTGGGCGGTGGGACAGCTTTCTTT. The chain is built from TRBV19 and TRBJ1-1; D may be TRBD1 (5 bases). Trimming removed 11 bases at V and 10 bases at J, with 20 bases between. Germline V gene lookup returns CDR1 LNHDA and CDR2 SQIVND (reference sequence). This CDR3 comprises 12 residues.